The T cell receptor (beta chain) under discussion was sequenced for a study of identical twins (dated by TCRdb to the mid-2010s). For the wider study: To test whether fetal clonotypes persist, this study deep-sequenced TCR alpha and beta repertoires from monozygotic twins, from unrelated adults of various ages, and from cord blood. Replicate twin experiments were performed at different times using different library preparation protocols to rule out contamination.

To prepare the library, 5' RACE was applied. Sequenced using an Illumina HiSeq 2000. Template switching introduced a universal primer binding site; the final cDNA contained a unique molecular identifier, enabling accurate counting of TCR cDNA molecules. Specific primers in the conserved constant-segment region were used to synthesize first-strand cDNA for the TCR alpha and beta chains. To control for contamination, each cDNA library was double barcoded with a SMART-Mk sample barcode plus Illumina barcodes. TruSeq adapter sequences and Illumina sample barcodes were added in two successive PCR steps. TCR alpha and beta cDNA libraries were sequenced on the Illumina HiSeq platform with custom primers. The original pipeline was this. MiGEC was used to process raw reads and extract unique molecular identifiers, and MiXCR was used to find CDR3 positions. For each individual, recombination models were inferred using an EM algorithm with the repgenHMM and IGoR tools. The analysis of shared clonotypes was done with the tcR package in R, with sharing normalized by the product of cloneset sizes. Out-of-frame nonproductive sequences were analyzed to study raw recombination free of thymic and clonal selection effects. Clones were called with MiXCR by TCRdb after fastp trimmed the public reads at Q25, and only in-frame beta chains were retained. A single entry per CDR3 protein holds the most common genes and DNA from its merged rows. The V and J calls were determined by TCRdb, not by the authors. Recorded for this sample are some 790,000 distinct CDR3 sequences; about 18% of them occurred a single time. The ten largest clones add up to 10% to 15% of the sample.

All donors were healthy Caucasians. Three pairs of female monozygotic twins, all aged about 18 to 30 years, were included in the twin cohort. The RNA used for TCR libraries was isolated from peripheral blood mononuclear cells. The CDR3 measures 17 amino acids from cysteine to phenylalanine. The only DNA kept is the CDR3, 51 bases in frame from the first base. Trimming removed 6 bases from V and 0 bases from J, leaving 19 bases between the germline ends. Per the germline V gene (reference sequence), PRHDT is the CDR1 and FYEKMQ is the CDR2. This clonotype was counted a few times. No antigen is known for it. No clone much larger than this one lies a single base away; base qualities are absent. Overall study results and their limits: Excess twin sharing in beta out-of-frame sequences was weaker because fewer shared sequences lowered the signal-to-noise ratio. In monozygotic twins, recombination models systematically underestimated out-of-frame TCR alpha sharing, but the models matched the sharing seen between unrelated individuals. Compared with coincidental sharing between unrelated individuals, an excess of low generation-probability sequences was observed among out-of-frame TCR alpha sequences shared between twins. Invariant T cells such as MAIT and iNKT could partly confound zero-insertion analyses, although diverse VJ usage argued against such confounding for most clonotypes. Conclusions relied on cross-sectional statistical analysis, since the same donors could not be followed over many years. Fewer insertions were carried by abundant cord blood beta clonotypes, a similar but weaker trend appeared in young adult naive repertoires, and no such trend appeared in memory repertoires.

The sample also formed part of further work on T cells expressing NK-cell markers. The second study reports: In sorted CD3+CD56+NKG2C+, CD3+CD56+NKG2C- and CD3+CD56-NKG2C+ T-cell subsets from several donors, TCR beta-chain repertoires were profiled. Of the eight sequenced donors, seven were found to be HCMV-seropositive and one was found to be HCMV-seronegative. In several experiments an anti-gammadeltaTCR antibody was added to restrict sorting to alphabetaTCR-expressing T cells. For five or six donors, the dominant CD3+CD56+NKG2C+ clonotypes were among the top 10 CD8+ clonotypes and accounted for about 1.0-7.0% of CD8+ T cells. Those dominant clonotypes were again the most abundant among CD3+CD56-NKG2C+ cells in a handful of donors, at roughly 25-60.1%. It remained unclear whether the expanded NKG2C-expressing T cell clones were specific for HCMV antigens. The eight sequenced donors were randomly selected healthy volunteers, three men and five women. To determine HCMV serostatus, a commercial ELISA kit was used to detect HCMV-specific IgG in serum. Bulk peripheral blood T-cell repertoires were additionally sequenced from unsorted PBMC for over 5 donors. MIGEC handled demultiplexing of the reads and grouping by UMI, while MiTCR was used to assemble and quantify clonotypes. To remove erroneous sequences, TCR cDNA sequences were retained only when supported by two or more reads. The tcR package was used for downstream repertoire analysis, and clonotypes were matched across fractions by CDR3 nucleotide sequence plus V segment. VDJmatch was used to annotate antigen specificity against VDJdb, with one amino acid substitution allowed in CDR3.

The clonotype comes from a woman aged 18-29 years in good health. This chain joins TRBV13 to TRBJ2-3; TRBD2 is possibly the D segment (6 matching bases). What was sequenced was PBMCs. The DNA sequence follows: TGTGCCAGCAGTCCCAAATACGGGGGAGCTAGCACAGATACGCAGTATTTT. It specifies CASSPKYGGASTDTQYF. Reference TRBV13 and TRBJ2-3 genes cover what lies past the CDR3, so the full variable domain is AAGVIQSPRHLIKEKRETATLKCYPIPRHDTVYWYQQGPGQDPQFLISFYEKMQSDKGSIPDRFSAQQFSDYHSELNMSSLELGDSALYFCASSPKYGGASTDTQYFGPGTRLTVL.